Listed here are 29 T cell receptor beta chains from one sample, sequenced in a study of cytomegalovirus exposure and HLA in healthy donors. The PCR used 60 Vbeta and 13 Jbeta primers. Clones were sequenced by immunoSEQ multiplex PCR, and TCRdb holds only the in-frame ones, with some missing. This sample's table reports 55,000 to 75,000 clones. Specimen: PBMCs. All receptors come from a woman aged 30 to 39 in good health and CMV-seronegative.

The chain uses TRBV18 and TRBJ2-5; possible D gene TRBD1, 5 bases. The CDR3 totals 13 residues. V lost 3 bases and J 4 bases, leaving 9 bases between the germline ends. From germline, CDR1 is KGHSH and CDR2 LQKENI. This CDR3 reads CASSPGQVETQYF. The CDR3 region has the DNA TGTGCCAGCTCACCGGGGCAGGTAGAGACCCAGTACTTC.

The V and J genes are TRBV4-2 and TRBJ1-1; possible D gene TRBD1, 6 bases. Trimming stripped 3 bases from V and 5 bases from J, with 16 bases between. The CDR3 is made up of 15 amino acids. CDR1 LGHNA and CDR2 YNFKEQ come from the germline V gene. The CDR3 sequence is CASSQQGSGWTEAFF. DNA for the CDR3: TGTGCCAGCAGCCAGCAGGGGTCAGGTTGGACTGAAGCTTTCTTT.

The V call is TRBV6-1, the J call TRBJ1-5, with 7 bases lining up with TRBD1. J was trimmed by 1 base and V by 7 bases; bases with no gene match: 4. CDR3 length equals 14 residues. The germline V gene has CDR1 MNHNS and CDR2 SASEGT. This chain's CDR3 is CASTQTGSNQPQHF. The CDR3 DNA reads TGTGCCAGCACCCAGACAGGGAGCAATCAGCCCCAGCATTTT.

V is TRBV6-1 and J is TRBJ1-6; the D gene is possibly TRBD1 (6 bases). The germline V and J ends were trimmed by 8 bases and 8 bases, with 16 bases remaining between them. The germline CDR1 and CDR2 sequences are MNHNS and SASEGT. The CDR3 runs 14 residues. The CDR3 bases are TGTGCCAGCGAGAGGACAGCGAGTGATTCACCCCTCCACTTT. It specifies CASERTASDSPLHF.

This CDR3 is CASSSSGGLETQYF. The DNA for the CDR3 is TGTGCCAGCAGCTCTTCAGGGGGACTAGAGACCCAGTACTTC. The gene calls are TRBV7-3 and TRBJ2-5, with TRBD1 as a possible D gene (7 bases). This CDR3 has 14 residues. V was clipped by 4 bases and J by 4 bases, with 13 bases between them. CDR1 is SGHTA and CDR2 is FQGTGA in the germline V gene.

CDR3 nucleotides: TGTGCCAGCAGCCGACAGGGGGAAACCGGGGAGCTGTTTTTT. Translated: CASSRQGETGELFF. J is TRBJ2-2 and V is TRBV7-2; 9 bases align to TRBD1. V lost 5 bases, J lost 5 bases, and 3 bases stayed unmatched. CDR3 length equals 14 residues. Germline V gives CDR1 SGHTA, CDR2 FQGNSA.

The genes are TRBV30 and TRBJ1-4; 7 bases align to TRBD1. The CDR3 is 12 amino acids. The V gene end was trimmed by 4 bases and the J gene end by 7 bases; junction bases not matched to a gene: 3. Germline CDR1 reads GTSNPN; CDR2 reads SVGIG (reference sequence). CDR3 coding DNA: TGTGCCTGGAATACAGGGGTTGAAAAACTGTTTTTT. It is translated as CAWNTGVEKLFF.

The chain combines TRBV19 with TRBJ1-5; 7 bases match TRBD1. J was trimmed by 1 base and V by 4 bases; bases with no gene match: 7. The CDR3 consists of 16 residues. CDR1 and CDR2 from the germline V gene are LNHDA and SQIVND (reference sequence). Here the CDR3 reads CASSTPTGTSNQPQHF. The CDR3 nucleotides are TGTGCCAGTAGTACGCCGACAGGGACCAGCAATCAGCCCCAGCATTTT.

The V call is TRBV28, the J call TRBJ1-5; a weak D match, TRBD1 (6 bases). There are 13 residues in the CDR3. Trimming cost V 4 bases and J 6 bases, with 10 bases left between them. CDR1 and CDR2 (germline): MDHEN, SYDVKM. CDR3 nucleotide sequence: TGTGCCAGCAGTTCAGGGGTCATTCAGCCCCAGCATTTT. Its translation: CASSSGVIQPQHF.

This chain connects TRBV6-1 to TRBJ2-7; 7 positions match TRBD2. CDR3 length: 13 amino acids. The V and J ends lost 4 bases and 9 bases, in that order; junction bases with no gene match: 9. Germline V CDR1 and CDR2: MNHNS, SASEGT. Here the CDR3 reads CASSVGGTIGQYF. In nucleotides, the CDR3 is TGTGCCAGCAGTGTCGGGGGGACGATAGGGCAGTACTTC.

The chain is built from TRBV5-4 and TRBJ1-1; the D gene is possibly TRBD1 (5 bases). The germline gives CDR1 SGHNT, CDR2 YYREEE (reference sequence). CDR3 length: 14 residues. With 3 bases removed from V and 1 base from J, the gap between germline ends came to 10 bases. CDR3 amino acids: CASSSGGENTEAFF. Here the CDR3 DNA reads TGTGCCAGCAGCTCTGGGGGGGAGAACACTGAAGCTTTCTTT. Filled out from reference TRBV5-4 and TRBJ1-1, the complete variable domain reads ETGVTQSPTHLIKTRGQQVTLRCSSQSGHNTVSWYQQALGQGPQFIFQYYREEENGRGNFPPRFSGLQFPNYSSELNVNALELDDSALYLCASSSGGENTEAFFGQGTRLTVV.

The V and J genes are TRBV7-3 and TRBJ1-1; the D gene is possibly TRBD1 (5 bases). With 3 bases removed from V and 1 base from J, the gap between germline ends came to 6 bases. Germline V lookup: CDR1 SGHTA, CDR2 FQGTGA. CDR3 size: 13 residues. The CDR3 protein is CASSFQGNTEAFF. CDR3 DNA: TGTGCCAGCAGCTTCCAGGGGAACACTGAAGCTTTCTTT. Combining the CDR3 with reference TRBV7-3 and TRBJ1-1 gives the whole variable domain GAGVSQTPSNKVTEKGKYVELRCDPISGHTALYWYRQSLGQGPEFLIYFQGTGAADDSGLPNDRFFAVRPEGSVSTLKIQRTERGDSAVYLCASSFQGNTEAFFGQGTRLTVV.

V usage is TRBV19 and J usage is TRBJ1-6, with TRBD1 as a possible D gene (5 bases). Trimming removed 5 bases at V and 8 bases at J, with 13 bases between. Germline V gene sequence: CDR1 LNHDA, CDR2 SQIVND (reference sequence). CDR3 length: 14 amino acids. The CDR3 coding sequence is TGTGCCAGTAGTGCACAGGAGGGGTATTCACCCCTCCACTTT. Protein: CASSAQEGYSPLHF.

Comment on this clone: The sample carries other DNA sequences with the same CDR3. The chain carries TRBV5-1 and TRBJ2-1; TRBD2 might be the D (5 bases). V lost 2 bases and J 1 base, leaving 7 bases between the germline ends. The germline gives CDR1 SGHRS, CDR2 YFSETQ. The CDR3 has 14 residues. The DNA for the CDR3 is TGCGCCAGCAGCTTAGGGAGTTCCTACAATGAGCAGTTCTTC. Translation: CASSLGSSYNEQFF.

The rearrangement links TRBV18 to TRBJ2-1; maybe TRBD2 (7 bases). This CDR3 contains 16 residues. V shed 4 bases and J shed 2 bases, with 15 bases lying between them. CDR1 and CDR2 from the germline V gene are KGHSH and LQKENI. The CDR3 DNA reads TGTGCCAGCTCACAACGGCGGGGGCCCCCCTACAATGAGCAGTTCTTC. The encoded protein is CASSQRRGPPYNEQFF.

The rearrangement joins TRBV18 to TRBJ2-5; no firm D call. V dropped 2 bases and J dropped 1 base, with 8 bases sitting between them. Germline CDR1 is KGHSH and CDR2 is LQKENI. The CDR3 spans 14 residues. Written as DNA, the CDR3 is TGTGCCAGCTCACCAAGTTGGGCCCAAGAGACCCAGTACTTC. Protein: CASSPSWAQETQYF.

J is TRBJ1-2 and V is TRBV10-3; the match to TRBD1 covers 9 bases. CDR1 ENHRY and CDR2 SYGVKD come from the germline V gene. This CDR3 region has 13 residues. The J segment lost 3 bases and the V segment lost 6 bases, leaving 2 bases of the junction unmatched. The CDR3 DNA reads as TGTGCCATCAGACGGGACAGGGACTATGGCTACACCTTC. It codes for CAIRRDRDYGYTF.

This sequence joins TRBV4-2 and TRBJ2-7; perhaps TRBD2 as D (7 bases). Germline-derived CDR1 and CDR2 are LGHNA and YNFKEQ. CDR3 length: 15 amino acids. Trimming shortened V by 1 base and J by 2 bases, and 12 bases separated the two germline ends. CDR3: CASSQGGGPAYEQYF. In DNA, the CDR3 is TGTGCCAGCAGCCAAGGGGGGGGGCCCGCCTACGAGCAGTACTTC.

The V call is TRBV4-3, the J call TRBJ1-6; TRBD1 agrees at 7 bases. The CDR3 is made up of 16 amino acids. Germline lookup yields CDR1 LGHNA and CDR2 YSLEER. Trimming cost V 4 bases and J 6 bases; bases outside gene matches: 9. The CDR3 is CASSPTTDRFNSPLHF. DNA for the CDR3: TGCGCCAGCAGCCCGACAACGGACAGGTTTAATTCACCCCTCCACTTT.

The rearrangement uses TRBV20-1 and TRBJ2-1, with no clear D. The V end was cut by 3 bases, the J end by 9 bases, with 9 bases between. Germline lookup yields CDR1 DFQATT and CDR2 SNEGSKA (reference sequence). The CDR3 runs to 11 residues. The CDR3 sequence is CSASKSSEQFF. The CDR3 nucleotides are TGCAGTGCTAGTAAGAGTTCTGAGCAGTTCTTC.

This chain uses TRBV7-9 with TRBJ2-1, with TRBD2 matching 12 bases. CDR1 is SEHNR, CDR2 FQNEAQ, per germline (reference sequence). This CDR3 is built from 16 residues. V dropped 2 bases and J dropped 10; count of bases not matched to a gene: 9. The CDR3 DNA reads TGTGCCAGCAGCTTATTTCGGTCTAGCGGGGGGGACGAGCAGTTCTTC. Translation gives CASSLFRSSGGDEQFF.

Concerning this clone: The sample holds other DNA sequences that translate to the same CDR3. The genes are TRBV7-9 and TRBJ1-6; D gene uncertain. This CDR3 comprises 16 residues. The ends were cut back, 3 bases at V and 4 bases at J, with 13 bases in the middle. Germline V gene sequence: CDR1 SEHNR, CDR2 FQNEAQ (reference sequence). CDR3 DNA sequence: TGTGCCAGCAGCTTGAGGGAACCCACGTATAATTCACCCCTCCACTTT. This sequence encodes CASSLREPTYNSPLHF.

V gene TRBV30 combines with J gene TRBJ2-2; D remains ambiguous. The V gene's germline CDR1 is GTSNPN and CDR2 SVGIG (reference sequence). CDR3 length equals 14 residues. Trimming took 1 base from V and 1 from J, leaving 7 bases between them. DNA of the CDR3: TGTGCCTGGAGTGGGGCGCAGAACACCGGGGAGCTGTTTTTT. Protein: CAWSGAQNTGELFF.

The chain recombines TRBV6-5 with TRBJ2-3; D perhaps matches TRBD2 (6 bases). CDR1 is MNHEY, CDR2 SVGAGI, per germline. Trimming stripped 2 bases from V and 1 base from J, with 10 bases between. CDR3 length: 15 residues. The CDR3 coding sequence is TGTGCCAGCAGTTACAGGGGAGGTGGCACAGATACGCAGTATTTT. Residues: CASSYRGGGTDTQYF.

The rearrangement links TRBV6-1 to TRBJ1-5; D possibly corresponds to TRBD1 (5 bases). Germline values: CDR1 MNHNS, CDR2 SASEGT. The CDR3 is made up of 15 amino acids. V was pared by 3 bases and J by 7 bases, with 16 bases between. CDR3 amino acids: CASSERTEGSQPQHF. The CDR3 nucleotides read TGTGCCAGCAGTGAGAGAACGGAGGGGTCACAGCCCCAGCATTTT.

The chain recombines TRBV4-3 with TRBJ2-7, with no clear D. The CDR3 contains 15 residues. V gave up 1 base and J gave up 5 bases, with 15 bases separating them. Germline values: CDR1 LGHNA, CDR2 YSLEER. The CDR3 loop is CASSQAFSSRDEQYF. The CDR3 DNA sequence: TGCGCCAGCAGCCAAGCCTTTTCCTCCCGGGACGAGCAGTACTTC.

The chain joins TRBV5-1 to TRBJ2-7, with 8 bases fitting TRBD1. Losses at the gene ends were 3 bases for V and 4 bases for J; bases not matched to a gene: 3. This CDR3 spans 13 amino acids. In germline, CDR1 is SGHRS, CDR2 YFSETQ. The DNA of the CDR3 is TGCGCCAGCAGCTCGGACAGGGTGTACGAGCAGTACTTC. Its translation: CASSSDRVYEQYF.

The chain uses TRBV7-9 and TRBJ2-7; 13 nucleotides match TRBD2. Losses at the gene ends were 7 bases for V and 6 bases for J; bases not matched to a gene: 12. The CDR3 is 16 amino acids. Germline-derived CDR1 and CDR2 are SEHNR and FQNEAQ (reference sequence). The CDR3 sequence: CASIPSGTSGIREQYF. DNA of the CDR3: TGTGCCAGCATACCTTCCGGGACTAGCGGGATTCGCGAGCAGTACTTC.

The chain recombines TRBV10-1 with TRBJ2-1; a weak D match, TRBD2 (5 bases). CDR3 size: 16 residues. Trimming took off 2 bases at V and 3 bases at J, with 14 bases between the two ends. The germline V gene encodes CDR1 WNHNN and CDR2 SYGVQD (reference sequence). The CDR3 DNA follows: TGCGCCAGCAGTGAGCGAGCAGCGGAGAACTACAATGAGCAGTTCTTC. Its protein is CASSERAAENYNEQFF.